This T cell receptor (beta chain) was identified during a study of cytomegalovirus exposure and HLA in healthy donors. Study as a whole: An earlier analysis identified 120 million or so unique TCR beta sequences in about 190 million T cells.

As concerns this clone: The antigen is unknown.

Amplification used 60 Vbeta primers and 13 Jbeta primers. TCRdb's copy holds only in-frame clones and misses some; the assay was immunoSEQ multiplex PCR. Of about 150,000 clones detected, approximately 80% appear once; the ten largest clones hold 3.5% to 5.5%. The germline V and J ends were trimmed by 2 bases and 5 bases, with 13 bases remaining between them. The CDR3 spans 15 residues. Germline V CDR1 and CDR2: GTSNPN, SVGIG (reference sequence). Study-wide points: Data from an earlier analysis indicated that most TCR beta V segments were productive either about 87% or about 30% of the time.

The specimen was PBMCs. The source is a woman aged 40-49 years in good health and CMV-seropositive. The chain links TRBV30 to TRBJ1-6, with D perhaps matching TRBD1 (5 bases). CDR3 sequence: CAWSPQGYHNSPLHF. CDR3 DNA: TGTGCCTGGAGTCCTCAGGGATACCATAATTCACCCCTCCACTTT.